This T cell receptor (beta chain) is drawn from a study of shared clonotypes between healthy human individuals. Study background: Sampling drew on donors who were a couple of women and a few men aged 18 to 49.

The CDR3 runs 13 residues. CDR1 and CDR2 (germline): SNHLY, FYNNEI. V lost 7 bases to trimming and J lost 3 bases, with 12 bases between them. Regarding the study as a whole: Relative to their counterparts shared across all four donors, non-shared clonotypes exhibited diminished generation probabilities.

Methods used by the authors: Because ImmunoSEQ provided only junction sequences with no quality scores, the filtering differed. The repertoire was sequenced with immunoSEQ multiplex PCR; TCRdb's copy has only in-frame clones and lacks some. That table gives V, J and clone size, and the DNA gave D and trimming. The table has roughly 2 million clones, 95% seen once; the top ten hold more than 0.1%. A split of CD4+ cells into CD45RA+ naive and CD45RA-negative memory subsets was performed. This clone was seen a single time. What it binds is not known. The receptor's source is a man younger than 35 in good health. The sequenced material came from naive CD4+ T cells sorted from blood. Subset reported: CD45RA+ positively selected. V gene TRBV2 combines with J gene TRBJ1-1; tentative D call: TRBD1 (5 bases). The CDR3 spells CASKVQVYTEAFF. CDR3 DNA: TGTGCCAGCAAAGTACAGGTATACACTGAAGCTTTCTTT.